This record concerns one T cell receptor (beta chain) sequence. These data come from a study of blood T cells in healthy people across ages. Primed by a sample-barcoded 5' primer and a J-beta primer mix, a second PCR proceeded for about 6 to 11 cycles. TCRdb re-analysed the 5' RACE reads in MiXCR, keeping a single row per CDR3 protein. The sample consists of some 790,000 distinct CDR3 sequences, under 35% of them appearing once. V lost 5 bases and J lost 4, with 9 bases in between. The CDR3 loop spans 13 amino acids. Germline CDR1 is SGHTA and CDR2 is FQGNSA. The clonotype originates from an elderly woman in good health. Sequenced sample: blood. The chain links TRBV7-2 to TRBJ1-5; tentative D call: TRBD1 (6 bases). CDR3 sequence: CASSVQGNQPQHF. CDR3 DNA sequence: TGTGCCAGCAGCGTACAGGGAAATCAGCCCCAGCATTTT.